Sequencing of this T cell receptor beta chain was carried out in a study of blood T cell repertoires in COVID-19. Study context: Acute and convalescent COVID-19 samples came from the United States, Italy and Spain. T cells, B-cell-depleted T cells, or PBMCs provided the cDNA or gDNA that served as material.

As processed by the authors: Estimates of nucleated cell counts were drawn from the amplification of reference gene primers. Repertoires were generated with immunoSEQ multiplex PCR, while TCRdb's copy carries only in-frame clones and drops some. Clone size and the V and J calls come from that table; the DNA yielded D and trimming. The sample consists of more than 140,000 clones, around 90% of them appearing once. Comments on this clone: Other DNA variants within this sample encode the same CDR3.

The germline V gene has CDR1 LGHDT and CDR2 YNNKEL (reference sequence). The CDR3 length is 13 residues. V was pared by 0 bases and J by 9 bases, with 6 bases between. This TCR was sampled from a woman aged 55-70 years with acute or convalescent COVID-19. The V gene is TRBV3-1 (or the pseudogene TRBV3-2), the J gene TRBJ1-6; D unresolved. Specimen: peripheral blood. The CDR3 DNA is TGTGCCAGCAGCCAAGATCGGGTTTCACCCCTCCACTTT. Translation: CASSQDRVSPLHF.